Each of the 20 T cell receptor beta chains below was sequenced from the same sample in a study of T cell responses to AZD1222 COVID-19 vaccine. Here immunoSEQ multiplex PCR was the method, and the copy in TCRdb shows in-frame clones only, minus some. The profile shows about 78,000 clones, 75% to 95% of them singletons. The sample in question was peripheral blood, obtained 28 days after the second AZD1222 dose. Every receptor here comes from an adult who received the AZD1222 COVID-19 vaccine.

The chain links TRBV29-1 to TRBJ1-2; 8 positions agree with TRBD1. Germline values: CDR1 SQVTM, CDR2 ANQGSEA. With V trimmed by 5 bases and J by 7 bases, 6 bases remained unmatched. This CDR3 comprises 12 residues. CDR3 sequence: CSVLQGESGYTF. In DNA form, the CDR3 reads TGCAGCGTTTTACAGGGGGAGAGTGGCTACACCTTC. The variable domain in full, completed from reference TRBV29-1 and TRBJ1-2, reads SAVISQKPSRDICQRGTSLTIQCQVDSQVTMMFWYRQQPGQSLTLIATANQGSEATYESGFVIDKFPISRPNLTFSTLTVSNMSPEDSSIYLCSVLQGESGYTFGSGTRLTVV.

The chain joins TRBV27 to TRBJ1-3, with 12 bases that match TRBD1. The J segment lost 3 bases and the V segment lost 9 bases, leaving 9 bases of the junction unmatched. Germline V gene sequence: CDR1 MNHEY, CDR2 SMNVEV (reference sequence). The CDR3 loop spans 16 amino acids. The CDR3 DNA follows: TGTGCCAGGGAGGGGGGACAGGGGGCAGTTGGAAACACCATATATTTT. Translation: CAREGGQGAVGNTIYF.

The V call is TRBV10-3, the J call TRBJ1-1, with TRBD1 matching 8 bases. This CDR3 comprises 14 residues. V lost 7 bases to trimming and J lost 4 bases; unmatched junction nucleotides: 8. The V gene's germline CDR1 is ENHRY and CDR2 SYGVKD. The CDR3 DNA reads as TGTGCCATCACCCGGACAGGGAGCGGCACTGAAGCTTTCTTT. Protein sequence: CAITRTGSGTEAFF.

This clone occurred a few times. In DNA form, the CDR3 reads TGTGCCAGCAGCGTAGGCCTCGGACAGGGTGAGGATGAAGCTTTCTTT. Its protein product is CASSVGLGQGEDEAFF. V usage is TRBV9 and J usage is TRBJ1-1, with 8 bases aligning to TRBD1. The CDR3 sequence is 16 residues long. Per the germline V gene, CDR1 is SGDLS and CDR2 is YYNGEE. The V segment lost 0 bases and the J segment 7 bases; nucleotides outside the gene matches: 11. Supplemented by reference TRBV9 and TRBJ1-1, the full variable domain reads DSGVTQTPKHLITATGQRVTLRCSPRSGDLSVYWYQQSLDQGLQFLIQYYNGEERAKGNILERFSAQQFPDLHSELNLSSLELGDSALYFCASSVGLGQGEDEAFFGQGTRLTVV.

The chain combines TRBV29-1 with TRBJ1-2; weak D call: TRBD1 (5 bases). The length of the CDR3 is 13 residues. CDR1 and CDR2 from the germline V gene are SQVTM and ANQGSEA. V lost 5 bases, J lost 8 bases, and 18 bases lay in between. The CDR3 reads CSVSGTGVGGYTF. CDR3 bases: TGCAGCGTTTCAGGGACTGGGGTTGGCGGCTACACCTTC.

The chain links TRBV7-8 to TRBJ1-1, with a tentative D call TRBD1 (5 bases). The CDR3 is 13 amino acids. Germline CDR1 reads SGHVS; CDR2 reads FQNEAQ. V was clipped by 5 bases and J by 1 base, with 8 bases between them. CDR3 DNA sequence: TGTGCCAGCAGCGCCGACAGGAACACTGAAGCTTTCTTT. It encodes CASSADRNTEAFF.

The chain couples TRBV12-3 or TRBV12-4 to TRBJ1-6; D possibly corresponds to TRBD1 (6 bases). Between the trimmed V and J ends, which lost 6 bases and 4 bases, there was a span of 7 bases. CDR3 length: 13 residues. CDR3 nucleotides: TGTGCCAGCAGCGGACAGTATAATTCACCCCTCCACTTT. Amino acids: CASSGQYNSPLHF.

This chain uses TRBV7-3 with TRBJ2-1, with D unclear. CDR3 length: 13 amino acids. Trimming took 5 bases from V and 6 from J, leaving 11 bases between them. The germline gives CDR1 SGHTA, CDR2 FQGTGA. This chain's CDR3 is CASSPGPANEQFF. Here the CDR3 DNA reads TGTGCCAGCAGCCCGGGTCCAGCCAATGAGCAGTTCTTC.

The CDR3 DNA reads TGTGCCACCGTTAGGTCGGGGCGGCATCAGCCCCAGCATTTT. Translation: CATVRSGRHQPQHF. The chain is built from TRBV24-1 and TRBJ1-5; D perhaps matches TRBD1 (5 bases). The CDR3 extends over 14 amino acids. Germline V gives CDR1 KGHDR, CDR2 SFDVKD. V was trimmed by 9 bases and J by 5 bases, leaving 16 bases between them.

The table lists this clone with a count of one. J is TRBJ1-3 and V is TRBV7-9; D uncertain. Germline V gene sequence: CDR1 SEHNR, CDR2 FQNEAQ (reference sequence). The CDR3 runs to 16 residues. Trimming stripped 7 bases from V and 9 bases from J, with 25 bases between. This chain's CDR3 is CASTSLRWVTNGTIYF. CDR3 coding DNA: TGTGCCAGCACCTCCCTCCGGTGGGTCACAAATGGCACCATATATTTT.

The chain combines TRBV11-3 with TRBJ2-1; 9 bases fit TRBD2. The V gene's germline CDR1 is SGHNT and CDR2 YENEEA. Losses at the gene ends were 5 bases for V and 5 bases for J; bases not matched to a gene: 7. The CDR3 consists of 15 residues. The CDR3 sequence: CASSLRSGSHNEQFF. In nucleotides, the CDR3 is TGTGCCAGCAGCCTCCGTAGCGGGAGCCACAATGAGCAGTTCTTC.

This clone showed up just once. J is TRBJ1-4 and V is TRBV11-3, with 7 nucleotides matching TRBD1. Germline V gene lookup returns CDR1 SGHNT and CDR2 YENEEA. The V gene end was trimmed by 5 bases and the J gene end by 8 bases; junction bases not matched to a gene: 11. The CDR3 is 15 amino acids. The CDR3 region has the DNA TGTGCCAGCAGCGCACGCGACAGGGTTAGCGAAAAACTGTTTTTT. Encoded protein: CASSARDRVSEKLFF.

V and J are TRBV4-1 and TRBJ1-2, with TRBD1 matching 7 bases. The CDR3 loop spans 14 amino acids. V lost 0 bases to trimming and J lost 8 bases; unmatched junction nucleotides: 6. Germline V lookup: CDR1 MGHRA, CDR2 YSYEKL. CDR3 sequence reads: CASSQELQGLGYTF. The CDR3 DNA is TGCGCCAGCAGCCAAGAATTACAGGGGCTAGGCTACACCTTC.

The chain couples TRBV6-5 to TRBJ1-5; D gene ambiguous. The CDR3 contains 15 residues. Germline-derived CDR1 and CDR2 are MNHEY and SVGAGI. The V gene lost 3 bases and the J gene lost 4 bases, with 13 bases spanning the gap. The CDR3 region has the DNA TGTGCCAGCAGTTATGAGAACAGCCCGAATCAGCCCCAGCATTTT. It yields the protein CASSYENSPNQPQHF.

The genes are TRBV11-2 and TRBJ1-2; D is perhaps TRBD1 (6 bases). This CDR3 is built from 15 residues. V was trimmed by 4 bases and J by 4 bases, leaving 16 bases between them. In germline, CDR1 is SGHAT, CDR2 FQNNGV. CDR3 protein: CASSSRRQDTYGYTF. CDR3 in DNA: TGTGCCAGCAGCTCAAGACGACAGGACACCTATGGCTACACCTTC.

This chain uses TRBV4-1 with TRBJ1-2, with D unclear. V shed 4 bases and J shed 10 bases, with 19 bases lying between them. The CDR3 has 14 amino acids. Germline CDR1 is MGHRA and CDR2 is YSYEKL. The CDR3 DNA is TGCGCCAGCAGCCCCCCGTACGGGCGTGAGGACTACACCTTC. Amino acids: CASSPPYGREDYTF.

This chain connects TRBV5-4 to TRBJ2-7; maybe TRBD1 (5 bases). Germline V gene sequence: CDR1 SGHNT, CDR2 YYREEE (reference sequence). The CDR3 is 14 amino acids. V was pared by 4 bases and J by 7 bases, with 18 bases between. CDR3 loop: CASSKDLLDTEQYF. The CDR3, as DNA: TGTGCCAGCAGCAAAGACCTCCTGGACACGGAGCAGTACTTC.

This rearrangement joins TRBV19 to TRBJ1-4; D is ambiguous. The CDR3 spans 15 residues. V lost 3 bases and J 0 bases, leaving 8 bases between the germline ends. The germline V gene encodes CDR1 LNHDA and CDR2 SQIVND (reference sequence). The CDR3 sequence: CASSISFTTNEKLFF. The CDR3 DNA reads TGTGCCAGTAGTATTAGCTTCACAACTAATGAAAAACTGTTTTTT.

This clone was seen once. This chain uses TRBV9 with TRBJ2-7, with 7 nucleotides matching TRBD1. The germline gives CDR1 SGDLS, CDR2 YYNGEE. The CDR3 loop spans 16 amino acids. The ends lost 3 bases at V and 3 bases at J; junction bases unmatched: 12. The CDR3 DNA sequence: TGTGCCAGCAGCGGCCGAGGGACAGCGCACCTCTACGAGCAGTACTTC. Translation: CASSGRGTAHLYEQYF.

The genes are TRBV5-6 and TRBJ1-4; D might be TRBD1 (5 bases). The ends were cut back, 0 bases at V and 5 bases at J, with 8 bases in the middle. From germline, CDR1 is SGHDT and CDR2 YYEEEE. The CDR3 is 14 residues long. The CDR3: CASSLGQKNEKLFF. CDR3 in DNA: TGTGCCAGCAGCTTGGGACAGAAGAATGAAAAACTGTTTTTT.